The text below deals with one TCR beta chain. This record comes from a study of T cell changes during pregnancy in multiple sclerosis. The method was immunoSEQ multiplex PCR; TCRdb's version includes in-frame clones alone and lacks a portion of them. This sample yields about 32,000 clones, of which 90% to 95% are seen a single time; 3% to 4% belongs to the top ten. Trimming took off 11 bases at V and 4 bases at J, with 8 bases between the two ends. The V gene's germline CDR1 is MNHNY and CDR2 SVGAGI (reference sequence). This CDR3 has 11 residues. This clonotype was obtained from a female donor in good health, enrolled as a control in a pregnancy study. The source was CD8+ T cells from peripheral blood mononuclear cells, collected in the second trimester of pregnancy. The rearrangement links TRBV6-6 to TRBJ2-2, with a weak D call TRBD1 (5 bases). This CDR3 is CAHRSTGELFF. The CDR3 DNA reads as TGTGCCCACAGGAGCACCGGGGAGCTGTTTTTT.